This T cell receptor beta chain comes out of a study of blood T cell repertoires in COVID-19. In the study overall: Acute-phase and convalescent COVID-19 samples originated in the United States, Italy and Spain. Sample material is recorded as cDNA or gDNA derived from T cells, B-cell-depleted T cells, or PBMCs.

How the authors handled the data: Cell counts per sample came from amplifying reference gene primers. The repertoire was sequenced with immunoSEQ multiplex PCR; TCRdb's copy has only in-frame clones and lacks some. For V, J and clone size, that table is used; D and trimming come from the DNA. The sample consists of tens of thousands of clones, 85% to 90% of them appearing once. CDR1 is WSHSY and CDR2 is SAAADI in the germline V gene. The CDR3 spans 13 residues. V was shortened by 4 bases and J by 1 base, with 7 bases between the two germline ends. The sample was peripheral blood. The TCR was taken from an elderly woman with acute or convalescent COVID-19. The chain carries TRBV10-2 and TRBJ1-1, with D possibly being TRBD1 (5 bases). The CDR3 sequence is CASSGRGNTEAFF. DNA of the CDR3: TGCGCCAGCAGTGGTAGGGGGAACACTGAAGCTTTCTTT.